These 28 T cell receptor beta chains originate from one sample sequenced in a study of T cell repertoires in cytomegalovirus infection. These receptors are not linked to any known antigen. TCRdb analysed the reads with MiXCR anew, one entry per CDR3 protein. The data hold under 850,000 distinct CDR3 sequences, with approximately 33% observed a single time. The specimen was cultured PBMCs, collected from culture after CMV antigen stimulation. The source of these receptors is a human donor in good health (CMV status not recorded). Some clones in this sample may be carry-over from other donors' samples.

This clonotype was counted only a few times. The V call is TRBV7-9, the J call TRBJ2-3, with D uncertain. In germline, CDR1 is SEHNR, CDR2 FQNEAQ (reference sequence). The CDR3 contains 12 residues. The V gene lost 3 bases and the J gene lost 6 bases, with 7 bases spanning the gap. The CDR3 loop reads CASSFPPDTQYF. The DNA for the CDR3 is TGTGCCAGCAGCTTTCCCCCTGATACGCAGTATTTT.

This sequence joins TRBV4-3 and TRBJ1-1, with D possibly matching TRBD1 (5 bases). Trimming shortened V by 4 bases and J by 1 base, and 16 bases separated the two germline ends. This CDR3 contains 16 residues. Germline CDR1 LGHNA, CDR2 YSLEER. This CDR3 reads CASSPSSRGTNTEAFF. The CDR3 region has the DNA TGCGCCAGCAGCCCATCATCGCGTGGGACGAACACTGAAGCTTTCTTT.

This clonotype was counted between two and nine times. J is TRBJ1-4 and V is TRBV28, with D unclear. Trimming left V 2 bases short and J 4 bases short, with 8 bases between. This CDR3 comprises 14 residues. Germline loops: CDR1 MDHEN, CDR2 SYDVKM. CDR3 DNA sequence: TGTGCCAGCAGTTTAAACAGTTATAATGAAAAACTGTTTTTT. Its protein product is CASSLNSYNEKLFF.

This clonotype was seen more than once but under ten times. CDR3 sequence reads: CSVAAYGSLSNEQFF. The CDR3 bases are TGCAGCGTCGCTGCTTATGGCAGTCTTTCGAATGAGCAGTTCTTC. V usage is TRBV29-1 and J usage is TRBJ2-1; D gene unclear. Germline values: CDR1 SQVTM, CDR2 ANQGSEA. CDR3 length equals 15 residues. V shed 6 bases and J shed 7 bases, with 22 bases lying between them.

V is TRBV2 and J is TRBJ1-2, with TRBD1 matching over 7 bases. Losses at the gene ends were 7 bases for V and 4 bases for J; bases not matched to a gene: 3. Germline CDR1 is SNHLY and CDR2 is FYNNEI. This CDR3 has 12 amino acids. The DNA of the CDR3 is TGTGCCAGCACCGGGACAGCCTATGGCTACACCTTC. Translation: CASTGTAYGYTF.

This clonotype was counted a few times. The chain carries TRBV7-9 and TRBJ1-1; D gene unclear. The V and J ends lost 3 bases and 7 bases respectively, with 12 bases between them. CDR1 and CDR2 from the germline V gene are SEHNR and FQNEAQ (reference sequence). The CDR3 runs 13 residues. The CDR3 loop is CASSFPPSNEAFF. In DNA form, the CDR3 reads TGTGCCAGCAGCTTTCCCCCAAGTAATGAAGCTTTCTTT.

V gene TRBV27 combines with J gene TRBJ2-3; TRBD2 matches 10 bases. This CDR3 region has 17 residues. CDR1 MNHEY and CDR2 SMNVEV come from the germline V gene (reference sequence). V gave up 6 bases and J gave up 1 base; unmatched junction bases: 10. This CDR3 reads CASSHGLAGVGTDTQYF. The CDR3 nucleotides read TGTGCCAGCAGCCATGGGCTAGCGGGGGTCGGCACAGATACGCAGTATTTT.

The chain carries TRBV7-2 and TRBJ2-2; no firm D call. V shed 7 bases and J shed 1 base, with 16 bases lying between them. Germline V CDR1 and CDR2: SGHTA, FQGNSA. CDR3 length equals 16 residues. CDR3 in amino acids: CASTRIAMGNTGELFF. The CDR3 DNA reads TGTGCCAGCACCCGAATCGCAATGGGGAACACCGGGGAGCTGTTTTTT.

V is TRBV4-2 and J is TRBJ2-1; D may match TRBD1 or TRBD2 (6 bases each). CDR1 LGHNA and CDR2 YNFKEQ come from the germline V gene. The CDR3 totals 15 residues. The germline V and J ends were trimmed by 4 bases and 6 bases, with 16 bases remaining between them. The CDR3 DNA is TGTGCCAGCAGCCTGTACAGGGAGGCGTCCAATGAGCAGTTCTTC. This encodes CASSLYREASNEQFF.

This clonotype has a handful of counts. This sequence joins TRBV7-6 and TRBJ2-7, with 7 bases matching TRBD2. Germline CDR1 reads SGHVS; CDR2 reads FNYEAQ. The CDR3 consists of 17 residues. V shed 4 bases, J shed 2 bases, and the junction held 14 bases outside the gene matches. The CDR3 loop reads CASSSRTRGLQPYEQYF. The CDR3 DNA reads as TGTGCCAGCAGCTCACGGACTAGAGGGTTACAGCCCTACGAGCAGTACTTC.

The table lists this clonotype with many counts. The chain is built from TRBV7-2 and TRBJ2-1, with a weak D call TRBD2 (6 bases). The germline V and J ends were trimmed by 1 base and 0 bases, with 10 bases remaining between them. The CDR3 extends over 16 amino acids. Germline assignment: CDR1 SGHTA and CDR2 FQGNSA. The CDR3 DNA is TGTGCCAGCAGCTTAGGTAGCGGCAGCTCCTACAATGAGCAGTTCTTC. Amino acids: CASSLGSGSSYNEQFF.

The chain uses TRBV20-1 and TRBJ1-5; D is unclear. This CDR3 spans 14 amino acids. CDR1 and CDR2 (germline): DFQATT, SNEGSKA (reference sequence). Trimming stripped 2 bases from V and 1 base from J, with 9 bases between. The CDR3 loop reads CSARHRGSNQPQHF. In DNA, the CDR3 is TGCAGTGCTAGACACCGGGGAAGCAATCAGCCCCAGCATTTT.

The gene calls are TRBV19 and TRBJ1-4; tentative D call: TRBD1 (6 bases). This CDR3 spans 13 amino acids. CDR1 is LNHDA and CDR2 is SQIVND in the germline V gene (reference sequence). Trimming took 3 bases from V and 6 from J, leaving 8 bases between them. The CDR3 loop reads CASSMDRDEKLFF. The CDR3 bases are TGTGCCAGTAGTATGGACAGAGATGAAAAACTGTTTTTT.

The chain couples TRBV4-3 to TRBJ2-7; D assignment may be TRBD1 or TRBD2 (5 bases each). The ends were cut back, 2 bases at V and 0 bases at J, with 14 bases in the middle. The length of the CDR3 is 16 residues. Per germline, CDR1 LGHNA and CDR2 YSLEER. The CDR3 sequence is CASSQFYRGTSYEQYF. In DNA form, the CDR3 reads TGCGCCAGCAGCCAATTTTACCGAGGGACCTCCTACGAGCAGTACTTC.

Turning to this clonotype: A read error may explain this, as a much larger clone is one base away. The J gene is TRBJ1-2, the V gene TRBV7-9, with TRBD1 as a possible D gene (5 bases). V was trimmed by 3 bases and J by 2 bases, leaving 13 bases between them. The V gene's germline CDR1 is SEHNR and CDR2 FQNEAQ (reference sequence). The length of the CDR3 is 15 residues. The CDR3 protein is CASSLGGATNYGYTF. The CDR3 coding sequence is TGTGCCAGCAGCTTGGGTGGGGCCACGAACTATGGCTACACCTTC.

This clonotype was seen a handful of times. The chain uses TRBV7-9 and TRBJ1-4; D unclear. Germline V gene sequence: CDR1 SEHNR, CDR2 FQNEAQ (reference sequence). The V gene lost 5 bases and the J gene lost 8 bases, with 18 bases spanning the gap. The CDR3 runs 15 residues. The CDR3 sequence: CASSLPGLRWEKLFF. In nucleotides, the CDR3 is TGTGCCAGCAGCCTCCCGGGTTTAAGATGGGAAAAACTGTTTTTT.

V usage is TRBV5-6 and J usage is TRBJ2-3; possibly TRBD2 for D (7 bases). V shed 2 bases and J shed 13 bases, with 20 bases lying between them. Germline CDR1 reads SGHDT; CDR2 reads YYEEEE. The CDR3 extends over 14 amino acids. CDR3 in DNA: TGTGCCAGCAGCTTTGTATCCGCGGGGGCCGCCGAGTATTTT. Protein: CASSFVSAGAAEYF.

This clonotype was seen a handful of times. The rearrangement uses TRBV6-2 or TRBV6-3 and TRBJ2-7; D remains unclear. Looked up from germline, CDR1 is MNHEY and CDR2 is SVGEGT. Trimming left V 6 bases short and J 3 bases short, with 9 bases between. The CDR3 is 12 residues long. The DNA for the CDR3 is TGTGCCAGCAGAAGGGCGGACTACGAGCAGTACTTC. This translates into CASRRADYEQYF.

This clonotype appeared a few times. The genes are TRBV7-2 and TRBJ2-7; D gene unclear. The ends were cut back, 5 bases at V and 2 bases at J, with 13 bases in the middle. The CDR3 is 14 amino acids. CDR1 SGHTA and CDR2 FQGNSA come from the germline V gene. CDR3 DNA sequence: TGTGCCAGCAGCCCCCAGGCTGGGGCCTACGAGCAGTACTTC. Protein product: CASSPQAGAYEQYF.

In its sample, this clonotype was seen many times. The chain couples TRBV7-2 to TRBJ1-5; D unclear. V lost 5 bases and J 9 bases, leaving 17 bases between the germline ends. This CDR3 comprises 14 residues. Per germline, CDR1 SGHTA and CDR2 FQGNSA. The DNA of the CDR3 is TGTGCCAGCAGCCAAATGGAGTTCGCCACGCCCCAGCATTTT. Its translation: CASSQMEFATPQHF.

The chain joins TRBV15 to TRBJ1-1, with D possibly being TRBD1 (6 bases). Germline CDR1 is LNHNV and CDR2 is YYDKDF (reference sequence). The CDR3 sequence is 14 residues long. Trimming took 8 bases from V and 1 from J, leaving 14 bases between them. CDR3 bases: TGTGCCACCTTACAGGGCCGGGGGAACACTGAAGCTTTCTTT. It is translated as CATLQGRGNTEAFF.

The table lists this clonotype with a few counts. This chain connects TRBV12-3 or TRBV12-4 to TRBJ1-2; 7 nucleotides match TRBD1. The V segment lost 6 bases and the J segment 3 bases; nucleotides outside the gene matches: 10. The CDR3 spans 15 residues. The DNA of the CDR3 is TGTGCCAGCAGAGCCTCGGTCGACAGGGACTATGGCTACACCTTC. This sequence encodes CASRASVDRDYGYTF.

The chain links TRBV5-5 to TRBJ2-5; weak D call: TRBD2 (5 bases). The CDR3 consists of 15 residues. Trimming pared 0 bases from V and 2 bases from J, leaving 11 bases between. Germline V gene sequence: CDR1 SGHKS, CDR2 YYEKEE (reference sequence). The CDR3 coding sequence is TGTGCCAGCAGCTTGGACGGGGTCCTACAAGAGACCCAGTACTTC. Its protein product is CASSLDGVLQETQYF.

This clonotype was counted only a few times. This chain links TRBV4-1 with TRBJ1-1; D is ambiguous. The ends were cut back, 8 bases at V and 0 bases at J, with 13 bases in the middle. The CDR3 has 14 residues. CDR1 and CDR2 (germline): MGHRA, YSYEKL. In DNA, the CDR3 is TGCGCCAGCCAACTCGGGATGGTGAACACTGAAGCTTTCTTT. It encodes CASQLGMVNTEAFF.

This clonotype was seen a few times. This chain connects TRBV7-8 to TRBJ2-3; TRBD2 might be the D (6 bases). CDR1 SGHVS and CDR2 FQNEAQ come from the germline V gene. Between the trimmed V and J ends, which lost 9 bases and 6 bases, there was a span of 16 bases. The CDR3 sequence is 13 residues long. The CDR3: CASEGTASDTQYF. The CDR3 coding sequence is TGTGCCAGTGAGGGGACTGCCTCGGATACGCAGTATTTT.

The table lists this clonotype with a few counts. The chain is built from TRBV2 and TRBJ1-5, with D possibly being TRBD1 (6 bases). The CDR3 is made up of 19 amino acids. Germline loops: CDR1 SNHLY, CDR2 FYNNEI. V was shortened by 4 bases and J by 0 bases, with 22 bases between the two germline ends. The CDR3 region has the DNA TGTGCCAGCAGTGGGACAGAACAGGCCAGCCAACATAGCAATCAGCCCCAGCATTTT. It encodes CASSGTEQASQHSNQPQHF.

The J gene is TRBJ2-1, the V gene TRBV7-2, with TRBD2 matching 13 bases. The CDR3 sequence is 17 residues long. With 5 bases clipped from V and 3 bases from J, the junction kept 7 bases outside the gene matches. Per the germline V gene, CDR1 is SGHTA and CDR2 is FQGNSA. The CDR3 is CASSPRLAGGFYNEQFF. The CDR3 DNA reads TGTGCCAGCAGCCCTAGACTAGCGGGAGGCTTCTACAATGAGCAGTTCTTC.

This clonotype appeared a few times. CDR3 protein: CASSQGGNSPLHF. The CDR3 region has the DNA TGTGCCAGCAGCCAAGGGGGAAATTCACCCCTCCACTTT. This chain uses TRBV28 with TRBJ1-6; weak D call: TRBD1 (6 bases). Germline-derived CDR1 and CDR2 are MDHEN and SYDVKM. Trimming stripped 6 bases from V and 7 bases from J, with 10 bases between. The CDR3 length is 13 residues.